This T cell receptor beta chain comes out of a study of cytomegalovirus exposure and HLA in healthy donors. This CDR3 is built from 14 residues. Germline lookup yields CDR1 SGHTA and CDR2 FQGNSA. V was pared by 1 base and J by 5 bases, with 9 bases between. The primer mix had 60 Vbeta and 13 Jbeta primers. Clones were sequenced by immunoSEQ multiplex PCR, and TCRdb holds only the in-frame ones, with some missing. The table lists about 96,000 clones, 65% to 75% of them singletons. Sequenced input: PBMCs. This chain joins TRBV7-2 and TRBJ1-5, with D possibly matching TRBD1 (5 bases). This receptor was taken from a woman aged 70-85 years in good health and CMV-seropositive. The CDR3 here is CASSLGIGDQPQHF. The DNA for the CDR3 is TGTGCCAGCAGCTTAGGTATAGGGGATCAGCCCCAGCATTTT.